This T cell receptor beta chain comes out of a study of blood T cell repertoires in COVID-19. Study-level background: T cells, B-cell-depleted T cells, or PBMCs provided the cDNA or gDNA that served as material.

CDR3 size: 15 residues. The V gene lost 3 bases and the J gene lost 0 bases, with 6 bases spanning the gap. Germline-derived CDR1 and CDR2 are LNHDA and SQIVND (reference sequence). Clones were sequenced by immunoSEQ multiplex PCR, and TCRdb holds only the in-frame ones, with some missing. In the table there are about 190,000 clones, approximately 84% of which are singletons. The chain has TRBV19 and TRBJ2-6; no clear D gene. This TCR was sampled from a woman of 80 years or more with acute or convalescent COVID-19. The sequenced material came from peripheral blood. CDR3 amino acids: CASSIRLSGANVLTF. The CDR3 DNA sequence: TGTGCCAGTAGTATCAGGCTCTCTGGGGCCAACGTCCTGACTTTC.